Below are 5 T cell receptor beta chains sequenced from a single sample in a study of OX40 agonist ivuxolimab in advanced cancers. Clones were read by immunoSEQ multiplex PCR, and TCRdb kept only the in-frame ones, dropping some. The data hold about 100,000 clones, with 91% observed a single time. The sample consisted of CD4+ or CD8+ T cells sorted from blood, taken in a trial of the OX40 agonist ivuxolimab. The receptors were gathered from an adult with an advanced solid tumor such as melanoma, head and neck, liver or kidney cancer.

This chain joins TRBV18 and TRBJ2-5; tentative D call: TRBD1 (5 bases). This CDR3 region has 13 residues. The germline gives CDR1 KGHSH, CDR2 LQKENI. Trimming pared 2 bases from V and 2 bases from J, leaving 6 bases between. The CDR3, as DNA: TGTGCCAGCTCACCAGACAGTCAAGAGACCCAGTACTTC. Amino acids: CASSPDSQETQYF.

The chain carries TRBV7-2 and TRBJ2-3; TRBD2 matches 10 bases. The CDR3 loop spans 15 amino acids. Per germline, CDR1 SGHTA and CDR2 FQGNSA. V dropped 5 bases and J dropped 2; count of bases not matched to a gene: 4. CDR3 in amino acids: CASSLGLAVTDTQYF. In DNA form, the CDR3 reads TGTGCCAGCAGCCTAGGACTAGCGGTCACAGATACGCAGTATTTT.

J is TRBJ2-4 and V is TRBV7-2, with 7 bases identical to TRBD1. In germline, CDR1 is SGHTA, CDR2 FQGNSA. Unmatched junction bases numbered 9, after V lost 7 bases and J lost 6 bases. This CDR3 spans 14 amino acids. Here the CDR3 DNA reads TGTGCCAGCACACAAACCGGGACAGTAAACATTCAGTACTTC. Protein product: CASTQTGTVNIQYF.

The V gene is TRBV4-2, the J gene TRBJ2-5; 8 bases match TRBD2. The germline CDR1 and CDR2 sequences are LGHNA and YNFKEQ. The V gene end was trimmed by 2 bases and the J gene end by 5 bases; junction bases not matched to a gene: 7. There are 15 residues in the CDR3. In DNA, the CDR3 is TGTGCCAGCAGCCAAACCGAAGCGGGAGACGAGACCCAGTACTTC. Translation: CASSQTEAGDETQYF.

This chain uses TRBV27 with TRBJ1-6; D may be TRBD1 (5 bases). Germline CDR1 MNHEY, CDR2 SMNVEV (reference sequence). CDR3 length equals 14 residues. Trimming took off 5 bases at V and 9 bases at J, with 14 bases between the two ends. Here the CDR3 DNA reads TGTGCCAGCAGTCTCAGGGTGGTTGGTTCACCCCTCCACTTT. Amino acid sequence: CASSLRVVGSPLHF.